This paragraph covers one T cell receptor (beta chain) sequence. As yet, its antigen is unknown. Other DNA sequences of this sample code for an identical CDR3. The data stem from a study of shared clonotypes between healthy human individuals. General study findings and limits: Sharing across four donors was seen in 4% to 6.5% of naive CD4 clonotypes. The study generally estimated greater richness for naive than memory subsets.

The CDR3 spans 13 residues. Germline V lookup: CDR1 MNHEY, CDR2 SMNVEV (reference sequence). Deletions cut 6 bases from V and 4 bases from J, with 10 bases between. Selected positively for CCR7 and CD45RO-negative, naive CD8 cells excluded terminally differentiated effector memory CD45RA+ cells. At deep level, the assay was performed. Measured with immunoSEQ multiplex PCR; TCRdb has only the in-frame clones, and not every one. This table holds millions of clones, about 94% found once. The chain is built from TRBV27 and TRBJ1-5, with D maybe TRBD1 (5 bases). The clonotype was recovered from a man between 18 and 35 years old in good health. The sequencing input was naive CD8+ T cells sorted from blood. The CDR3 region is CASSLGANQPQHF. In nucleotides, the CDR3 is TGTGCCAGCAGCTTAGGGGCTAATCAGCCCCAGCATTTT.